The 15 T cell receptor beta chains presented below share a single source sample, sequenced in a study of blood T cells in healthy people across ages. A J-beta primer mix and a sample-barcoded 5' primer were used in a second PCR of about 7 to 12 cycles. TCRdb called the 5' RACE reads again in MiXCR, with one record for every CDR3 protein. This sample carries 800,000 to 1,000,000 distinct CDR3 sequences, under 50% of them seen once, and the ten largest clones take around an eighth. Source material: blood. These receptors all come from a man aged 25 to 40 in good health.

In this sample, this clonotype turned up a few times. The CDR3 nucleotides are TGCAGCGTTGTGGAAGTAGCCTATGGCTACACCTTC. It is translated as CSVVEVAYGYTF. The chain joins TRBV29-1 to TRBJ1-2; D is uncertain. The V end was cut by 4 bases, the J end by 4 bases, with 10 bases between. CDR1 SQVTM and CDR2 ANQGSEA come from the germline V gene. The CDR3 is 12 amino acids. Filled out from reference TRBV29-1 and TRBJ1-2, the complete variable domain reads SAVISQKPSRDICQRGTSLTIQCQVDSQVTMMFWYRQQPGQSLTLIATANQGSEATYESGFVIDKFPISRPNLTFSTLTVSNMSPEDSSIYLCSVVEVAYGYTFGSGTRLTVV.

The rearrangement links TRBV7-2 to TRBJ2-7, with 8 bases identical to TRBD2. This CDR3 has 16 amino acids. V trimming: 3 bases; J trimming: 0 bases; junction bases outside the gene matches: 7. Germline CDR1 SGHTA, CDR2 FQGNSA. The CDR3 sequence is CASSFATSESSYEQYF. CDR3 in DNA: TGTGCCAGCAGCTTCGCGACTAGCGAGAGCTCCTACGAGCAGTACTTC.

The chain has TRBV5-6 and TRBJ1-5, with 8 bases that match TRBD1. There are 18 residues in the CDR3. From germline, CDR1 is SGHDT and CDR2 YYEEEE. The V and J ends lost 1 base and 2 bases, in that order; junction bases with no gene match: 11. The CDR3 spells CASSLTTGALNGNQPQHF. Here the CDR3 DNA reads TGTGCCAGCAGCTTGACGACAGGGGCCCTGAATGGCAATCAGCCCCAGCATTTT.

This clonotype showed up just a few times. This sequence joins TRBV5-1 and TRBJ2-3, with 7 bases identical to TRBD1. The germline V gene has CDR1 SGHRS and CDR2 YFSETQ. The V and J ends lost 3 bases and 3 bases, in that order; junction bases with no gene match: 4. The CDR3 loop spans 14 amino acids. CDR3 sequence: CASSSQQGTDTQYF. The CDR3 nucleotides are TGCGCCAGCAGCTCCCAACAGGGGACAGATACGCAGTATTTT.

This sequence joins TRBV12-3 or TRBV12-4 and TRBJ1-2, with D unresolved. V dropped 1 base and J dropped 3 bases, with 9 bases sitting between them. The CDR3 has 14 residues. CDR3 DNA sequence: TGTGCCAGCAGTTTAGTCGCCCGGTACTATGGCTACACCTTC. Protein: CASSLVARYYGYTF.

There are a few counts of this clonotype. The gene calls are TRBV7-2 and TRBJ1-5; D perhaps matches TRBD1 (6 bases). Germline V gives CDR1 SGHTA, CDR2 FQGNSA. V shed 3 bases and J shed 2 bases, with 11 bases lying between them. The CDR3 loop spans 15 amino acids. CDR3 sequence: CASSFGGRGNQPQHF. CDR3 sequence (DNA): TGTGCCAGCAGCTTCGGGGGCCGGGGCAATCAGCCCCAGCATTTT. The variable domain in full, completed from reference TRBV7-2 and TRBJ1-5, reads GAGVSQSPSNKVTEKGKDVELRCDPISGHTALYWYRQSLGQGLEFLIYFQGNSAPDKSGLPSDRFSAERTGGSVSTLTIQRTQQEDSAVYLCASSFGGRGNQPQHFGDGTRLSIL.

This CDR3 reads CASSRQLAGGRETQYF. The CDR3 region has the DNA TGTGCCAGCAGCCGGCAGCTAGCGGGAGGGAGGGAGACCCAGTACTTC. The chain carries TRBV7-2 and TRBJ2-5, with TRBD2 identical over 12 bases. Germline V gene sequence: CDR1 SGHTA, CDR2 FQGNSA. This CDR3 has 16 amino acids. Losses at the gene ends were 5 bases for V and 5 bases for J; bases not matched to a gene: 9.

This clonotype was observed a handful of times. DNA of the CDR3: TGTGCCACACAAGAAAGGGGGAACACAGATACGCAGTATTTT. Protein: CATQERGNTDTQYF. The chain joins TRBV4-2 to TRBJ2-3; possible D gene TRBD1, 6 bases. Germline loops: CDR1 LGHNA, CDR2 YNFKEQ. V dropped 10 bases and J dropped 2 bases, with 16 bases sitting between them. CDR3 size: 14 residues.

The V and J genes are TRBV10-3 and TRBJ1-1, with D perhaps TRBD1 (6 bases). The CDR3 has 15 residues. The germline V and J ends were trimmed by 0 bases and 5 bases, with 13 bases remaining between them. CDR1 and CDR2 from the germline V gene are ENHRY and SYGVKD. The CDR3 sequence is CAISESAGGATEAFF. CDR3 DNA sequence: TGTGCCATCAGTGAGTCGGCCGGGGGGGCTACTGAAGCTTTCTTT.

This clonotype was seen a handful of times. The chain combines TRBV12-3 or TRBV12-4 with TRBJ1-2; D uncertain. V dropped 1 base and J dropped 7 bases, with 7 bases sitting between them. The CDR3 spans 12 residues. DNA for the CDR3: TGTGCCAGCAGTTTAGAGTCCTCTGGCTACACCTTC. Its protein is CASSLESSGYTF.

The chain has TRBV27 and TRBJ1-1, with a possible D match to TRBD1 (5 bases). Germline V gene lookup returns CDR1 MNHEY and CDR2 SMNVEV (reference sequence). V shed 6 bases and J shed 0 bases, with 11 bases lying between them. This CDR3 contains 14 residues. CDR3 in DNA: TGTGCCAGCAGGGGGGGGTTGGTGAACACTGAAGCTTTCTTT. Translating it yields CASRGGLVNTEAFF.

This chain connects TRBV6-1 to TRBJ2-7; D not resolved. Trimming took 2 bases from V and 4 from J, leaving 9 bases between them. The CDR3 contains 13 residues. Germline assignment: CDR1 MNHNS and CDR2 SASEGT. The CDR3 reads CASSELGNYEQYF. CDR3 in DNA: TGTGCCAGCAGTGAATTGGGGAATTACGAGCAGTACTTC.

This chain connects TRBV2 to TRBJ1-6, with D possibly matching TRBD1 (5 bases). Germline-derived CDR1 and CDR2 are SNHLY and FYNNEI. Trimming took 6 bases from V and 7 from J, leaving 13 bases between them. The CDR3 has 14 amino acids. The CDR3 spells CASRGRTFNSPLHF. CDR3 coding DNA: TGTGCCAGCAGGGGACGGACGTTCAATTCACCCCTCCACTTT.

The chain is built from TRBV4-3 and TRBJ2-3; 11 nucleotides line up with TRBD2. V dropped 3 bases and J dropped 0; count of bases not matched to a gene: 2. Germline-derived CDR1 and CDR2 are LGHNA and YSLEER. This CDR3 spans 16 amino acids. As DNA, the CDR3 is TGCGCCAGCAGCCAGATAGCGGGGGGGAGCACAGATACGCAGTATTTT. Amino acids: CASSQIAGGSTDTQYF.

This clonotype was seen only once. The V and J genes are TRBV24-1 and TRBJ2-3; 7 positions agree with TRBD2. CDR1 and CDR2 from the germline V gene are KGHDR and SFDVKD. This CDR3 contains 16 residues. Losses at the gene ends were 4 bases for V and 0 bases for J; bases not matched to a gene: 6. The DNA for the CDR3 is TGTGCCACCAGTGACCCCGGGGGGACTAGCACAGATACGCAGTATTTT. Protein: CATSDPGGTSTDTQYF.